The rows below give T cell receptor beta chains drawn from one sample of a study of shared clonotypes between healthy human individuals. Sequencing was performed with immunoSEQ multiplex PCR; in TCRdb, only in-frame clones are kept and a portion is missing. The sample includes over 95,000 clones, about 70% of them seen just once. Sample: memory CD8+ T cells sorted from blood. These receptors all stem from a woman aged 30 to 39 in good health. CDR3s include the opening cysteine and the closing phenylalanine or tryptophan. The D gene is left open where the match is weak. Not all rows give a size; the values are once, few, many and, for expanded clones, a class.

j_gene: TRBJ1-1; d_gene: -; abundance: few; v_gene: TRBV5-4; CDR3nt: TGTGCCAGCAGCCCAGGAGGGGGGAACACTGAAGCTTTCTTT; CDR3aa: CASSPGGGNTEAFF
j_gene: TRBJ1-2; d_gene: -; abundance: -; v_gene: TRBV7-9; CDR3nt: TGTGCCAGCAGCTTCCCCCAGGGACAAGATGGCTACACCTTC; CDR3aa: CASSFPQGQDGYTF
j_gene: TRBJ1-1; d_gene: -; abundance: -; v_gene: TRBV5-1; CDR3nt: TGCGCCAGCAGCGGGGCGGGGGACACTGAAGCTTTCTTT; CDR3aa: CASSGAGDTEAFF
j_gene: TRBJ2-3; d_gene: TRBD2; abundance: -; v_gene: TRBV2; CDR3nt: TGTGCCAGCAGTGAACACCAACTAGCGGAGCCTAGCACAGATACGCAGTATTTT; CDR3aa: CASSEHQLAEPSTDTQYF
j_gene: TRBJ1-5; d_gene: -; abundance: -; v_gene: TRBV19; CDR3nt: TGTGCCAGTACCCACCGGGAGGAAAAGAGAGATCAGCCCCAGCATTTT; CDR3aa: CASTHREEKRDQPQHF
j_gene: TRBJ2-2; d_gene: -; abundance: many; v_gene: TRBV6-1; CDR3nt: TGTGCCAGCAGTGTAGCCGAGGAAGGCACCGGGGAGCTGTTTTTT; CDR3aa: CASSVAEEGTGELFF
j_gene: TRBJ2-1; d_gene: TRBD2; abundance: -; v_gene: TRBV6-4; CDR3nt: TGTGCCAGCAGTAGGACTAGCGGGAACGATGAGCAGTTCTTC; CDR3aa: CASSRTSGNDEQFF
j_gene: TRBJ1-2; d_gene: -; abundance: once; v_gene: TRBV5-1; CDR3nt: TGCGCCAGCAGCTTGGATTCCCAGGGGCACTATGGCTACACCTTC; CDR3aa: CASSLDSQGHYGYTF
j_gene: TRBJ2-6; d_gene: -; abundance: -; v_gene: TRBV6-1; CDR3nt: TGTGCCAGCAGTGTTCAGGACTCTGGGGCCAACGTCCTGACTTTC; CDR3aa: CASSVQDSGANVLTF
j_gene: TRBJ1-5; d_gene: TRBD1; abundance: many; v_gene: TRBV4-1; CDR3nt: TGCGCCAGCAGCCAAGTCCGACTCGGGACAGAAACAAATCAGCCCCAGCATTTT; CDR3aa: CASSQVRLGTETNQPQHF
j_gene: TRBJ2-1; d_gene: TRBD1; abundance: -; v_gene: TRBV7-3; CDR3nt: TGTGCCAGCAGCTTAATGACAGGGGGCCCCTACAATGAGCAGTTCTTC; CDR3aa: CASSLMTGGPYNEQFF
j_gene: TRBJ2-7; d_gene: TRBD1; abundance: -; v_gene: TRBV28; CDR3nt: TGTGCCAGCAGTTTATCGGGACAGGGTCTATACGAGCAGTACTTC; CDR3aa: CASSLSGQGLYEQYF
j_gene: TRBJ2-7; d_gene: -; abundance: -; v_gene: TRBV2; CDR3nt: TGTGCCAACCGAGTAAGGTGGAGCTCCTACGAGCAGTACTTC; CDR3aa: CANRVRWSSYEQYF
j_gene: TRBJ1-4; d_gene: -; abundance: -; v_gene: TRBV19; CDR3nt: TGTGCCAGTAGTTCCCGTGGGGACGGAAGCAATGAAAAACTGTTTTTT; CDR3aa: CASSSRGDGSNEKLFF
j_gene: TRBJ1-1; d_gene: -; abundance: -; v_gene: TRBV10-3; CDR3nt: TGTGCCACCCGGAGCCTCGTGGTCGCAGCTTCGGCTGAAGCTTTCTTT; CDR3aa: CATRSLVVAASAEAFF
j_gene: TRBJ2-2; d_gene: -; abundance: -; v_gene: TRBV28; CDR3nt: TGTGCCAGCACCCTAGCCGGGGAGCTGTTTTTT; CDR3aa: CASTLAGELFF
j_gene: TRBJ2-5; d_gene: TRBD1; abundance: few; v_gene: TRBV5-5; CDR3nt: TGTGCCAGCAGCCCGGACAGGGGGTTAGAGACCCAGTACTTC; CDR3aa: CASSPDRGLETQYF
j_gene: TRBJ1-5; d_gene: TRBD1; abundance: -; v_gene: TRBV6-1; CDR3nt: TGTGCCAGCAGTGAACAGGCCGCAGGGGGAAATCAGCCCCAGCATTTT; CDR3aa: CASSEQAAGGNQPQHF
j_gene: TRBJ1-2; d_gene: -; abundance: many; v_gene: TRBV6-4; CDR3nt: TGTGCCAGTCCAAAGGCCGGCTATGGCTACACCTTC; CDR3aa: CASPKAGYGYTF
j_gene: TRBJ2-7; d_gene: -; abundance: -; v_gene: TRBV5-1; CDR3nt: TGCGCCAGCAGCTTGCTGGGGGAAGAGCAGTACTTC; CDR3aa: CASSLLGEEQYF